Listed below are T cell receptor beta chains from one sample, sequenced in a study of cytomegalovirus exposure and HLA in healthy donors. Generated by immunoSEQ multiplex PCR, the TCRdb table keeps only in-frame clones and is missing some. This sample contains 200,000 or so clones. Sequences were obtained from PBMCs. The receptor set was obtained from a boy between 10 and 17 years old in good health and CMV-seronegative. CDR3s include the opening cysteine and the closing phenylalanine or tryptophan.

>TRBV6-6|TRBJ1-6
CASTPGEYLYNSPLHF
>TRBV5-1|TRBJ1-3
CASSLGGEAASGNTIYF
>TRBV18|TRBJ2-2
CASSVGQEGELFF
>TRBV9|TRBJ1-1
CASSAEWGGTEAFF
>TRBV18|TRBJ2-3
CASSPPRRGTDTQYF
>TRBV5-4|TRBJ2-2
CASSPQGRGHTGELFF
>TRBV27|TRBJ2-3
CASSPLAGGDTDTQYF
>TRBV7-3|TRBJ2-1
CASSSSSGTARHNEQFF
>TRBV27|TRBJ2-5
CASSAGWTSGQETQYF
>TRBV10-3|TRBJ2-2
CAINSGLASGELFF
>TRBV18|TRBJ2-3
CASSPGGVRTDTQYF
>TRBV7-2|TRBJ2-1
CASSLESGQFF
>TRBV28|TRBJ1-3
CASAPGGRDTIYF
>TRBV10-3|TRBJ1-5
CAISDLANQPQHF
>TRBV7-9|TRBJ1-2
CASSSPRVTNGYTF
>TRBV19|TRBJ1-1
CASSFGTGRTAAFF
>TRBV5-1|TRBJ2-7
CASSLGGAGEQYF
>TRBV19|TRBJ2-7
CASSPLRGAHEQYF
>TRBV27|TRBJ1-2
CASSFRGTYGYTF
>TRBV7-9|TRBJ2-1
CASSSTRDISYNEQFF
>TRBV28|TRBJ1-5
CATRSQGAKPQHF
>TRBV2|TRBJ2-7
CASSWDSLSYEQYF
>TRBV7-2|TRBJ1-2
CASSSRQGVSYGYTF
>TRBV10-3|TRBJ1-2
CAISEQGEVGYTF
>TRBV11-1|TRBJ2-3
CASSRLAGGSYATDTQYF
>TRBV6-5|TRBJ1-2
CASSYVEGGRGSGYTF
>TRBV6-1|TRBJ2-5
CASSEDREVETQYF
>TRBV6-5|TRBJ1-1
CASTRNTEAFF
>TRBV10-1|TRBJ1-5
CASIWWTDFMGFVIQPQHF
>TRBV6-1|TRBJ1-2
CASSESEGAFSGYTF
>TRBV7-9|TRBJ1-1
CASSPMGGLTEAFF
>TRBV5-1|TRBJ1-5
CASSLSGANQPQHF
>TRBV2|TRBJ2-1
CASSDSGTALKRSSYNEQFF
>TRBV4-1|TRBJ2-3
CASSSLTQGRTDTQYF
>TRBV2|TRBJ1-1
CASIRGQVNTEAFF
>TRBV29-1|TRBJ2-7
CSVWDRSSYEQYF
>TRBV2|TRBJ2-7
CASSGDSYEQYF
>TRBV6-5|TRBJ2-1
CASGRPTSGEQFF
>TRBV5-1|TRBJ1-1
CASSLGQGEAFF
>TRBV4-3|TRBJ1-2
CASSPSDRVGGYTF
>TRBV15|TRBJ1-1
CATSSTNRDKKAEAFF
>TRBV6-5|TRBJ2-1
CASSQGQGSHNEQFF
>TRBV4-3|TRBJ2-3
CASSQERRPDTQYF
>TRBV30|TRBJ1-2
CAWSVLANGYTF
>TRBV9|TRBJ1-2
CASSVEGGAVAGYTF
>TRBV15|TRBJ2-5
CATSSLPQGPETQYF
>TRBV7-3|TRBJ2-6
CASSLTGGTGANVLTF
>TRBV7-3|TRBJ2-5
CASSITGRGETQYF
>TRBV2|TRBJ2-2
CASSVGSGGLNTGELFF
>TRBV25-1|TRBJ1-1
CASSDDRGYTEAFF
>TRBV5-1|TRBJ1-4
CASSLGLASATNEKLFF